These T cell receptor beta chains were read from a single sample in a study of cytomegalovirus exposure and HLA in healthy donors. This table comes from immunoSEQ multiplex PCR, and its TCRdb copy is limited to in-frame clones, with some not included. Of 80,000 or so clones listed, under 80% are singletons. Sequencing was done on a sample of PBMCs. These receptors were collected from a young man in good health and CMV-seropositive. CDR3s include the opening cysteine and the closing phenylalanine or tryptophan. The D gene is left open where the match is weak. Clone size is shown for a subset of rows, as once, few, many or a class of expanded clone.

clone_size: once; d_call: -; j_call: TRBJ1-4; v_call: TRBV30; cdr3_length: 17; cdr3_nt: TGTGCCTGGAGTGTAAGCTGGGCAGGTGCAACTAATGAAAAACTGTTTTTT; cdr3_aa: CAWSVSWAGATNEKLFF
clone_size: few; d_call: -; j_call: TRBJ1-6; v_call: TRBV5-4; cdr3_length: 17; cdr3_nt: TGTGCCAGCAGCCCCGAGGGTCCTAGCTCCTATAATTCACCCCTCCACTTT; cdr3_aa: CASSPEGPSSYNSPLHF
clone_size: -; d_call: -; j_call: TRBJ1-2; v_call: TRBV30; cdr3_length: 15; cdr3_nt: TGTGCCTGGAGTGCCAGGGGTCTAGCTAACTATGGCTACACCTTC; cdr3_aa: CAWSARGLANYGYTF
clone_size: few; d_call: TRBD2; j_call: TRBJ2-1; v_call: TRBV29-1; cdr3_length: 14; cdr3_nt: TGCAGCGTGGGGACTAGCGGTTATTACAATGAGCAGTTCTTC; cdr3_aa: CSVGTSGYYNEQFF
clone_size: -; d_call: -; j_call: TRBJ1-5; v_call: TRBV2; cdr3_length: 17; cdr3_nt: TGTGCCAGCAGTGCCAGCCTCGGGGGGGAGAGGGGTCAGCCCCAGCATTTT; cdr3_aa: CASSASLGGERGQPQHF
clone_size: -; d_call: TRBD2; j_call: TRBJ2-5; v_call: TRBV4-1; cdr3_length: 16; cdr3_nt: TGCGCCAGCAGCCAAGAGAGTCTGGGAGGGGAAGAGACCCAGTACTTC; cdr3_aa: CASSQESLGGEETQYF
clone_size: -; d_call: TRBD1; j_call: TRBJ1-5; v_call: TRBV19; cdr3_length: 15; cdr3_nt: TGTGCCAGTAGTACCGGACAGGGGGCGCATCAGCCCCAGAATTTT; cdr3_aa: CASSTGQGAHQPQNF
clone_size: -; d_call: -; j_call: TRBJ1-1; v_call: TRBV7-2; cdr3_length: 17; cdr3_nt: TGTGCCAGCAGCTTATATCGAGCCGATCTTATGAACACTGAAGCTTTCTTT; cdr3_aa: CASSLYRADLMNTEAFF
clone_size: -; d_call: TRBD1; j_call: TRBJ2-7; v_call: TRBV2; cdr3_length: 13; cdr3_nt: TGTGCCAGCAGTGGACAGGGCTCTGGCGAGCAGTACTTC; cdr3_aa: CASSGQGSGEQYF
clone_size: -; d_call: -; j_call: TRBJ2-3; v_call: TRBV6-4; cdr3_length: 15; cdr3_nt: TGTGCCAGCAGTGAGGGCAGGGAATACACAGATACGCAGTATTTT; cdr3_aa: CASSEGREYTDTQYF
clone_size: -; d_call: -; j_call: TRBJ2-1; v_call: TRBV18; cdr3_length: 15; cdr3_nt: TGTGCCAGCTCACCACTAGACAGGCCCTACAATGAGCAGTTCTTC; cdr3_aa: CASSPLDRPYNEQFF
clone_size: -; d_call: -; j_call: TRBJ1-5; v_call: TRBV19; cdr3_length: 14; cdr3_nt: TGTGCCAGTATGAAGCTTGGTAGCAATCAGCCCCAGCATTTT; cdr3_aa: CASMKLGSNQPQHF
clone_size: few; d_call: -; j_call: TRBJ2-1; v_call: TRBV6-5; cdr3_length: 16; cdr3_nt: TGTGCCAGCAGTTACCGGACGGGGAGCTCCTACAATGAGCAGTTCTTC; cdr3_aa: CASSYRTGSSYNEQFF
clone_size: few; d_call: -; j_call: TRBJ2-1; v_call: TRBV19; cdr3_length: 13; cdr3_nt: TGTGCCTCCTGCAACGGGGGTTTGGATGAGCAGTTCTTC; cdr3_aa: CASCNGGLDEQFF
clone_size: -; d_call: TRBD2; j_call: TRBJ2-1; v_call: TRBV6-6; cdr3_length: 15; cdr3_nt: TGTGCCAGCAGCTTACTAGCGGGGGGAATCCATGAGCAGTTCTTC; cdr3_aa: CASSLLAGGIHEQFF
clone_size: once; d_call: -; j_call: TRBJ2-5; v_call: TRBV10-3; cdr3_length: 14; cdr3_nt: TGTGCCATCAGTGAGTCGTCATTTCAAGAGACCCAGTACTTC; cdr3_aa: CAISESSFQETQYF
clone_size: -; d_call: -; j_call: TRBJ1-6; v_call: TRBV6-6; cdr3_length: 13; cdr3_nt: TGTGCCAGCAGCCTCGAGAGAGATTCACCCCTCCACTTT; cdr3_aa: CASSLERDSPLHF
clone_size: -; d_call: TRBD2; j_call: TRBJ2-2; v_call: TRBV27; cdr3_length: 15; cdr3_nt: TGTGCCAGCAGTGACAGCGGGAGAGGCACCGGGGAGCTGTTTTTT; cdr3_aa: CASSDSGRGTGELFF
clone_size: -; d_call: -; j_call: TRBJ2-1; v_call: TRBV7-9; cdr3_length: 15; cdr3_nt: TGTGCCAGCAGCACTCGACTCTCCACCTACAATGAGCAGTTCTTC; cdr3_aa: CASSTRLSTYNEQFF
clone_size: -; d_call: TRBD1; j_call: TRBJ2-5; v_call: TRBV7-6; cdr3_length: 14; cdr3_nt: TGTGCCAGCAGCTTAGTATACAGGGGAGAGACCCAGTACTTC; cdr3_aa: CASSLVYRGETQYF
clone_size: -; d_call: TRBD2; j_call: TRBJ2-7; v_call: TRBV5-1; cdr3_length: 14; cdr3_nt: TGCGCCAGCAGCCCGGGAGGGTCCTCTTACGAGCAGTACTTC; cdr3_aa: CASSPGGSSYEQYF
clone_size: once; d_call: -; j_call: TRBJ1-2; v_call: TRBV4-2; cdr3_length: 16; cdr3_nt: TGTGCCAGCAGCCAAGATTCGCAGGGTGCATACTATGGCTACACCTTC; cdr3_aa: CASSQDSQGAYYGYTF
clone_size: -; d_call: TRBD1; j_call: TRBJ1-4; v_call: TRBV5-4; cdr3_length: 12; cdr3_nt: TGTGGGTGGACAGGGGGAGGAGAAAAACTGTTTTTT; cdr3_aa: CGWTGGGEKLFF
clone_size: -; d_call: -; j_call: TRBJ2-2; v_call: TRBV5-1; cdr3_length: 16; cdr3_nt: TGCGCCAGCCAACAGGGCGTAGGTAGTAACACCGGGGAGCTGTTTTTT; cdr3_aa: CASQQGVGSNTGELFF
clone_size: -; d_call: TRBD1; j_call: TRBJ1-5; v_call: TRBV19; cdr3_length: 15; cdr3_nt: TGTGCCAGTAGCTGGGGACAGGGGAGCAATCAGCCCCAGCATTTT; cdr3_aa: CASSWGQGSNQPQHF
clone_size: -; d_call: TRBD2; j_call: TRBJ2-5; v_call: TRBV4-1; cdr3_length: 18; cdr3_nt: TGCGCCAGCAGCCCAACCATCCTTTGGGCTAGCGGCGAAGAGACCCAGTACTTC; cdr3_aa: CASSPTILWASGEETQYF
clone_size: -; d_call: -; j_call: TRBJ2-1; v_call: TRBV29-1; cdr3_length: 16; cdr3_nt: TGCAGCGTTGGTGGGGGACACCGAGAAATCAACAATGAGCAGTTCTTC; cdr3_aa: CSVGGGHREINNEQFF
clone_size: -; d_call: -; j_call: TRBJ2-3; v_call: TRBV2; cdr3_length: 11; cdr3_nt: TGTGCCAGCAGTGAAGAGAAAACAGGGTGCTTT; cdr3_aa: CASSEEKTGCF
clone_size: few; d_call: TRBD1; j_call: TRBJ2-5; v_call: TRBV11-3; cdr3_length: 15; cdr3_nt: TGTGCCAGCAGCCGAGGGACAGAACGACAAGAGACCCAGTACTTC; cdr3_aa: CASSRGTERQETQYF
clone_size: few; d_call: -; j_call: TRBJ1-2; v_call: TRBV5-4; cdr3_length: 14; cdr3_nt: TGTGCCAGCAGCTCTACCATCGACAAGAATGGCTACACCTTC; cdr3_aa: CASSSTIDKNGYTF
clone_size: -; d_call: -; j_call: TRBJ1-1; v_call: TRBV4-1; cdr3_length: 16; cdr3_nt: TGCGCCAGCAGCCAGCCAGTGGGGCGGGGGAACACTGAAGCTTTCTTT; cdr3_aa: CASSQPVGRGNTEAFF
clone_size: -; d_call: -; j_call: TRBJ2-5; v_call: TRBV5-1; cdr3_length: 15; cdr3_nt: TGCGCCAGCAGCTTGGAAGGGAGAGATCAAGAGACCCAGTACTTC; cdr3_aa: CASSLEGRDQETQYF
clone_size: once; d_call: -; j_call: TRBJ2-5; v_call: TRBV29-1; cdr3_length: 12; cdr3_nt: TGCAGCGTTGGTGGGAGTGGGGAGACCCAGTACTTC; cdr3_aa: CSVGGSGETQYF
clone_size: -; d_call: -; j_call: TRBJ1-3; v_call: TRBV5-1; cdr3_length: 17; cdr3_nt: TGCGCCAGCAGCTTGATTCCGTGGCAGGGGTCTGGAAACACCATATATTTT; cdr3_aa: CASSLIPWQGSGNTIYF
clone_size: -; d_call: -; j_call: TRBJ1-6; v_call: TRBV7-9; cdr3_length: 12; cdr3_nt: TGTGCCAGCAGCCGACAGGACGCACCCCTCCACTTT; cdr3_aa: CASSRQDAPLHF
clone_size: -; d_call: -; j_call: TRBJ2-1; v_call: TRBV2; cdr3_length: 11; cdr3_nt: TGTGCCAGCAGCCCCCGCAATGAGCAGTTCTTC; cdr3_aa: CASSPRNEQFF
clone_size: -; d_call: TRBD1; j_call: TRBJ1-5; v_call: TRBV10-2; cdr3_length: 15; cdr3_nt: TGCGCCAGCAGGCAGACAGGGGTTGTTAATCAGCCCCAGCATTTT; cdr3_aa: CASRQTGVVNQPQHF
clone_size: -; d_call: -; j_call: TRBJ2-7; v_call: TRBV19; cdr3_length: 8; cdr3_nt: TGTGCCAGTGAGGAGCAGTACTTC; cdr3_aa: CASEEQYF
clone_size: -; d_call: -; j_call: TRBJ1-4; v_call: TRBV5-5; cdr3_length: 15; cdr3_nt: TGTGCCAGCAGCTTGGGATTCGAATGGGGCGAAAAACTGTTTTTT; cdr3_aa: CASSLGFEWGEKLFF